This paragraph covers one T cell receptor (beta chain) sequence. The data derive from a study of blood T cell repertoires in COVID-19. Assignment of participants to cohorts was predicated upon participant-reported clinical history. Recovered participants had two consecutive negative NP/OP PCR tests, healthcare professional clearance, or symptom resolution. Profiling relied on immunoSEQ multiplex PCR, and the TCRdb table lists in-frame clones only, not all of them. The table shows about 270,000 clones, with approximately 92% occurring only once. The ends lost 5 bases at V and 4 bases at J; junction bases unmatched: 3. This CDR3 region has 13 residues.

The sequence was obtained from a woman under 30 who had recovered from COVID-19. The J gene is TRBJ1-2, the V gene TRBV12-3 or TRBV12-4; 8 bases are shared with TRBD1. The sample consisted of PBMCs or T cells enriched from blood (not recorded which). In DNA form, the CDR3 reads TGTGCCAGCAGTCCCGGGACAGGCTATGGCTACACCTTC. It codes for CASSPGTGYGYTF.